The T cell receptor beta chain under discussion was sequenced for a study of shared T cell receptors in the human thymus. Data came from immunoSEQ multiplex PCR; TCRdb stores just in-frame clones and leaves some out. The table includes more than 550,000 clones, about 89% detected once. With 8 bases removed from V and 5 bases from J, the gap between germline ends came to 15 bases. Germline V gene lookup returns CDR1 SGHTA and CDR2 FQGNSA. This CDR3 is 13 amino acids long. This sample also belongs to another study, concerning human thymus T cells. From that paper: Corrective surgery for congenital heart defects was being performed on the healthy Finnish infants who were the donors. Resections were taken during corrective heart surgery, and the thymus tissue came from these. Related research has reported that thymic repertoires overlap highly among unrelated individuals.

The V call is TRBV7-2, the J call TRBJ1-2, with a possible D match to TRBD1 (5 bases). Material for sequencing was thymocytes. The receptor was derived from a boy less than two years old with a congenital heart defect. The CDR3 DNA is TGTGCCAGCGGCCTAGGACAACCATATGGCTACACCTTC. Amino acids: CASGLGQPYGYTF.